The 9 T cell receptor beta chains presented below share a single source sample, sequenced in a study of shared clonotypes between healthy human individuals. The protocol was immunoSEQ multiplex PCR, while the TCRdb copy is restricted to in-frame clones and leaves out a portion. The table includes over 2 million clones, about 94% detected once. Naive CD8 cells lacked CD45RO, underwent positive selection for CCR7 and left out terminally differentiated effector memory CD45RA+ cells. The sequencing sample was made of naive CD8+ T cells sorted from blood. These receptors all stem from a man younger than 35 in good health.

A note on this clone: Distinct nucleotide sequences in the sample also encode this CDR3. The chain recombines TRBV28 with TRBJ1-5; the D gene is possibly TRBD1 (5 bases). Germline V gives CDR1 MDHEN, CDR2 SYDVKM. This CDR3 spans 15 amino acids. V was clipped by 4 bases and J by 1 base, with 11 bases between them. As DNA, the CDR3 is TGTGCCAGCAGTTGGGGAGGGGTGAGCAATCAGCCCCAGCATTTT. It encodes CASSWGGVSNQPQHF.

This CDR3 is CAWSVGVSDNEQFF. CDR3 bases: TGTGCCTGGAGTGTCGGTGTATCAGACAATGAGCAGTTCTTC. The chain links TRBV30 to TRBJ2-1; no reliable D call. Germline assignment: CDR1 GTSNPN and CDR2 SVGIG (reference sequence). With 0 bases removed from V and 5 bases from J, the gap between germline ends came to 11 bases. The CDR3 totals 14 residues.

The DNA for the CDR3 is TGTGCCAGCAGCTTAGATAGCTCCTCTAGGGGGGGCCCTCATTCACCCCTCCACTTT. Encoded protein: CASSLDSSSRGGPHSPLHF. This sequence joins TRBV7-2 and TRBJ1-6; possibly TRBD1 for D (6 bases). Germline-derived CDR1 and CDR2 are SGHTA and FQGNSA. The CDR3 runs 19 residues. The ends were cut back, 1 base at V and 8 bases at J, with 24 bases in the middle.

The chain joins TRBV2 to TRBJ2-7; 7 nucleotides line up with TRBD2. Germline-derived CDR1 and CDR2 are SNHLY and FYNNEI. The CDR3 is 16 amino acids. Unmatched junction bases numbered 17, after V lost 3 bases and J lost 9 bases. The DNA for the CDR3 is TGTGCCAGCAGTGATGGAGCAATTACTAGCCGCGGGGGGCAGTACTTC. Amino acids: CASSDGAITSRGGQYF.

A word on this clone: The same CDR3 is also encoded by other DNA sequences in this sample. This chain links TRBV6-5 with TRBJ1-1; 7 bases fit TRBD1. This CDR3 is built from 13 residues. From germline, CDR1 is MNHEY and CDR2 SVGAGI. With V trimmed by 0 bases and J by 8 bases, 3 bases remained unmatched. DNA for the CDR3: TGTGCCAGCAGTTACTCAGGGACAGCCGAAGCTTTCTTT. This gives the protein CASSYSGTAEAFF.

In its sample, this clone was seen once. The gene calls are TRBV4-1 and TRBJ1-6, with a tentative D call TRBD1 (5 bases). CDR1 MGHRA and CDR2 YSYEKL come from the germline V gene. Trimming took off 4 bases at V and 5 bases at J, with 12 bases between the two ends. CDR3 size: 15 residues. This CDR3 is CASSLQDGDNSPLHF. CDR3 in DNA: TGCGCCAGCAGCCTACAGGACGGGGATAATTCACCCCTCCACTTT.

The CDR3 sequence is CASSLWGLAESYEQYF. The CDR3 coding sequence is TGCGCCAGCAGCTTGTGGGGACTAGCGGAGTCCTACGAGCAGTACTTC. The V call is TRBV5-1, the J call TRBJ2-5; 11 nucleotides match TRBD2. The tail of the sequence fits TRBJ2-7 better, so the J call may be wrong. CDR1 and CDR2 (germline): SGHRS, YFSETQ. The length of the CDR3 is 16 residues.

This chain uses TRBV11-1 with TRBJ2-7, with D perhaps assigned TRBD1 or TRBD2 (5 bases each). The CDR3 sequence is 13 residues long. The germline CDR1 and CDR2 sequences are SGHAT and FQDESV (reference sequence). V was pared by 3 bases and J by 6 bases, with 12 bases between. The CDR3 is CASSFGGGPEQYF. DNA for the CDR3: TGTGCCAGCAGCTTTGGTGGGGGACCCGAGCAGTACTTC.

V gene TRBV23-1 combines with J gene TRBJ2-7, with D unresolved. TRBV23-1 is flagged as an ORF with uncertain function. The CDR3 loop spans 13 amino acids. Trimming took 7 bases from V and 3 from J, leaving 13 bases between them. CDR3 bases: TGCGCCAGCATCCGTGGACGGCACTACGAGCAGTACTTC. Translated: CASIRGRHYEQYF.